Listed below are T cell receptor beta chains from one sample, sequenced in a study of beta chain features in type 1 diabetes. Profiling relied on immunoSEQ multiplex PCR, and the TCRdb table lists in-frame clones only, not all of them. The profile shows 350,000 to 450,000 clones, around 14% of them singletons. The sample taken for sequencing was naive CD4+ T cells from blood. The receptors derive from a man aged 30 to 39 in good health. Both conserved end residues are part of each CDR3. The order of the fields is V gene, clone size, D gene, J gene, CDR3 protein, CDR3 DNA. D genes are given only for firm matches. Not all rows give a size; the values are once, few, many and, for expanded clones, a class.

V: TRBV7-2; size: many; D: -; J: TRBJ2-5; CDR3: CASSSQGRETQYF; DNA: TGTGCCAGCAGCTCACAGGGAAGGGAGACCCAGTACTTC
V: TRBV4-3; size: few; D: TRBD1; J: TRBJ2-1; CDR3: CASSQEGQDYNEQFF; DNA: TGCGCCAGCAGCCAAGAGGGACAGGACTACAATGAGCAGTTCTTC
V: TRBV18; size: -; D: -; J: TRBJ2-3; CDR3: CASSPQGTDTQYF; DNA: TGTGCCAGCTCACCTCAGGGCACAGATACGCAGTATTTT
V: TRBV7-2; size: -; D: -; J: TRBJ2-5; CDR3: CASSLGTIIETQYF; DNA: TGTGCCAGCAGCTTAGGCACAATTATTGAGACCCAGTACTTC
V: TRBV7-2; size: -; D: -; J: TRBJ1-2; CDR3: CASSVDPRDKYTF; DNA: TGTGCCAGCAGCGTAGACCCCCGGGACAAATACACCTTC
V: TRBV7-9; size: few; D: -; J: TRBJ1-1; CDR3: CASSSGGGQGNTEAFF; DNA: TGTGCCAGCAGCTCCGGTGGAGGGCAGGGGAACACTGAAGCTTTCTTT
V: TRBV19; size: few; D: TRBD1; J: TRBJ2-3; CDR3: CASSTTGEGLTDTQYF; DNA: TGTGCCAGTAGTACTACAGGGGAAGGCCTCACAGATACGCAGTATTTT
V: TRBV18; size: few; D: -; J: TRBJ1-3; CDR3: CASRKSGLTGNTIYF; DNA: TGTGCCAGCAGAAAGTCCGGGCTTACTGGAAACACCATATATTTT
V: TRBV29-1; size: few; D: -; J: TRBJ2-2; CDR3: CSVAIPPWERYTGELFF; DNA: TGCAGCGTTGCCATTCCGCCTTGGGAACGATACACCGGGGAGCTGTTTTTT
V: TRBV9; size: -; D: TRBD2; J: TRBJ2-1; CDR3: CASSVLGLAGGHNVDEQFF; DNA: TGTGCCAGCAGCGTCCTGGGACTAGCGGGGGGGCACAATGTCGATGAGCAGTTCTTC
V: TRBV5-1; size: few; D: -; J: TRBJ2-5; CDR3: CASSLRGETQYF; DNA: TGCGCCAGCAGCTTGAGGGGAGAGACCCAGTACTTC
V: TRBV7-9; size: few; D: TRBD2; J: TRBJ2-1; CDR3: CASSPGLAGGSADEQFF; DNA: TGTGCCAGCAGCCCCGGACTAGCGGGAGGCAGCGCGGATGAGCAGTTCTTC
V: TRBV25-1; size: -; D: TRBD1; J: TRBJ1-5; CDR3: CASNRGNQPQHF; DNA: TGTGCCAGCAACAGGGGTAATCAGCCCCAGCATTTT
V: TRBV6-5; size: -; D: -; J: TRBJ1-2; CDR3: CASSYVQGDYGYTF; DNA: TGTGCCAGCAGTTACGTCCAGGGCGACTATGGCTACACCTTC
V: TRBV5-1; size: -; D: -; J: TRBJ2-3; CDR3: CASSFEGLTDTQYF; DNA: TGCGCCAGCAGCTTCGAGGGTTTAACAGATACGCAGTATTTT
V: TRBV20-1; size: few; D: -; J: TRBJ2-3; CDR3: CSARRTDTQYF; DNA: TGCAGTGCTAGACGCACAGATACGCAGTATTTT
V: TRBV15; size: -; D: TRBD1; J: TRBJ1-3; CDR3: CATSRTGGPGNTIYF; DNA: TGTGCCACCAGCAGGACAGGGGGCCCTGGAAACACCATATATTTT
V: TRBV2; size: few; D: TRBD2; J: TRBJ2-1; CDR3: CASSEGTSFQDEQFF; DNA: TGTGCCAGCAGTGAAGGGACTAGCTTCCAGGATGAGCAGTTCTTC
V: TRBV11-2; size: -; D: -; J: TRBJ2-3; CDR3: CASSTLTGIDTDTQYF; DNA: TGTGCCAGCAGCACCTTAACAGGGATAGACACAGATACGCAGTATTTT
V: TRBV10-2; size: -; D: -; J: TRBJ2-5; CDR3: CASTEAGLGAQYF; DNA: TGCGCCAGCACAGAAGCGGGCCTCGGGGCCCAGTACTTC
V: TRBV11-2; size: -; D: -; J: TRBJ2-5; CDR3: CASRRWGGETQYF; DNA: TGTGCCAGCAGACGGTGGGGAGGAGAGACCCAGTACTTC
V: TRBV7-2; size: few; D: TRBD2; J: TRBJ2-3; CDR3: CASSISGGTDTQYF; DNA: TGTGCCAGCAGCATTAGCGGGGGTACAGATACGCAGTATTTT
V: TRBV30; size: many; D: -; J: TRBJ2-1; CDR3: CAWSVGRMQFF; DNA: TGTGCCTGGAGTGTCGGCAGGATGCAGTTCTTC
V: TRBV5-1; size: -; D: TRBD1; J: TRBJ2-4; CDR3: CASSRGQTPISKNIQYF; DNA: TGCGCCAGCAGCCGGGGACAGACTCCGATCAGTAAAAACATTCAGTACTTC
V: TRBV4-1; size: -; D: TRBD2; J: TRBJ2-2; CDR3: CASSHPPGGPNTGELFF; DNA: TGCGCCAGCAGCCATCCCCCGGGGGGTCCGAACACCGGGGAGCTGTTTTTT
V: TRBV6-5; size: -; D: -; J: TRBJ1-2; CDR3: CASSATDGVTYGYTF; DNA: TGTGCCAGCAGTGCTACGGACGGGGTCACCTATGGCTACACCTTC
V: TRBV29-1; size: few; D: -; J: TRBJ1-5; CDR3: CSVAGDGYNQPQHF; DNA: TGCAGCGTTGCCGGGGATGGGTACAATCAGCCCCAGCATTTT
V: TRBV10-3; size: many; D: -; J: TRBJ2-5; CDR3: CAISETGRETQYF; DNA: TGTGCCATCAGTGAGACGGGCCGGGAGACCCAGTACTTC
V: TRBV7-9; size: -; D: -; J: TRBJ2-3; CDR3: CASSLRRVTDTQYF; DNA: TGTGCCAGCAGCTTACGGAGGGTCACAGATACGCAGTATTTT
V: TRBV6-6; size: few; D: TRBD1; J: TRBJ2-3; CDR3: CASRLAGTDTDTQYF; DNA: TGTGCCAGCAGACTTGCCGGGACAGACACAGATACGCAGTATTTT
V: TRBV4-3; size: few; D: -; J: TRBJ2-1; CDR3: CASSQYLGTYNEQFF; DNA: TGCGCCAGCAGCCAATATTTGGGCACCTACAATGAGCAGTTCTTC
V: TRBV29-1; size: few; D: TRBD1; J: TRBJ2-1; CDR3: CSVAWYKDRGGNEQFF; DNA: TGCAGCGTTGCTTGGTATAAGGACAGGGGTGGGAATGAGCAGTTCTTC
V: TRBV29-1; size: -; D: -; J: TRBJ2-3; CDR3: CSVQPRGAGRDTQYF; DNA: TGCAGCGTTCAGCCCCGGGGGGCAGGGCGAGATACGCAGTATTTT
V: TRBV9; size: -; D: TRBD1; J: TRBJ2-1; CDR3: CASSGTGSYNEQFF; DNA: TGTGCCAGCAGCGGGACAGGCTCCTACAATGAGCAGTTCTTC
V: TRBV5-4; size: few; D: -; J: TRBJ2-1; CDR3: CASSPSRVNEQFF; DNA: TGTGCCAGCAGCCCTTCTAGGGTCAATGAGCAGTTCTTC
V: TRBV7-9; size: few; D: -; J: TRBJ1-1; CDR3: CASFWGKDTEAFF; DNA: TGTGCCAGTTTCTGGGGTAAGGACACTGAAGCTTTCTTT
V: TRBV29-1; size: -; D: -; J: TRBJ2-1; CDR3: CSVELGYNEQFF; DNA: TGCAGCGTTGAATTGGGTTACAATGAGCAGTTCTTC
V: TRBV5-6; size: few; D: -; J: TRBJ1-2; CDR3: CADGLIYTF; DNA: TGTGCCGACGGACTCATTTACACCTTC
V: TRBV5-4; size: -; D: -; J: TRBJ2-4; CDR3: CASSLKQGGSVNIQYF; DNA: TGTGCCAGCAGCTTGAAACAGGGAGGATCAGTGAACATTCAGTACTTC
V: TRBV7-2; size: few; D: -; J: TRBJ2-1; CDR3: CASSYGDEQFF; DNA: TGTGCCAGCAGCTACGGCGACGAGCAGTTCTTC
V: TRBV11-2; size: few; D: TRBD2; J: TRBJ2-5; CDR3: CASSYVLAGPMSQYF; DNA: TGTGCCAGCAGCTATGTTCTAGCGGGACCCATGTCCCAGTACTTC
V: TRBV23-1; size: -; D: -; J: TRBJ2-7; CDR3: CASSHGAYEQYF; DNA: TGCGCCAGCAGTCACGGGGCTTACGAGCAGTACTTC
V: TRBV19; size: few; D: TRBD2; J: TRBJ2-3; CDR3: CASSPSGRMDTQYF; DNA: TGTGCCAGTAGTCCGAGCGGGAGGATGGATACGCAGTATTTT
V: TRBV25-1; size: -; D: -; J: TRBJ2-3; CDR3: CASSAAGGTDTQYF; DNA: TGTGCCAGCAGTGCGGCAGGGGGCACAGATACGCAGTATTTT
V: TRBV6-6; size: -; D: TRBD1; J: TRBJ2-7; CDR3: CASSYLTGAYEQYF; DNA: TGTGCCAGCAGTTACTTGACAGGGGCTTACGAGCAGTACTTC
V: TRBV7-8; size: few; D: TRBD1; J: TRBJ2-5; CDR3: CASSQDRAETQYF; DNA: TGTGCCAGCAGCCAAGACAGGGCGGAGACCCAGTACTTC
V: TRBV13; size: -; D: TRBD1; J: TRBJ1-1; CDR3: CASSSRGAEAFF; DNA: TGTGCCAGCAGCTCCAGGGGGGCTGAAGCTTTCTTT